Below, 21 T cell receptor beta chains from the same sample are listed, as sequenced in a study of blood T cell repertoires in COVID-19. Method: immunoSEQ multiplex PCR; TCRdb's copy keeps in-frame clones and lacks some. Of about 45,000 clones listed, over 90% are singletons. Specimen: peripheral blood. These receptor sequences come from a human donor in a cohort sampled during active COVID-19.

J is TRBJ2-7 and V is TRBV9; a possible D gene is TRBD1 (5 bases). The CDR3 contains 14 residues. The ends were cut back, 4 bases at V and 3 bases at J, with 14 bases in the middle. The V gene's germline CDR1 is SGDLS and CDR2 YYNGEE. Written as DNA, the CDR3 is TGTGCCAGCAGCCCTGGTCCAGGGTTCTACGAGCAGTACTTC. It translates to CASSPGPGFYEQYF.

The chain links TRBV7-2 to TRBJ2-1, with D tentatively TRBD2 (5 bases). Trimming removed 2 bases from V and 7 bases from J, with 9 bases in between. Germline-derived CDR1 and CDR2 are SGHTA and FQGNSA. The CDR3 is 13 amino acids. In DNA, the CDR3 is TGTGCCAGCAGCTTATCTAGCAGGAATGAGCAGTTCTTC. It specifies CASSLSSRNEQFF. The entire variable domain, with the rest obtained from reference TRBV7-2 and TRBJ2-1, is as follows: GAGVSQSPSNKVTEKGKDVELRCDPISGHTALYWYRQSLGQGLEFLIYFQGNSAPDKSGLPSDRFSAERTGGSVSTLTIQRTQQEDSAVYLCASSLSSRNEQFFGPGTRLTVL.

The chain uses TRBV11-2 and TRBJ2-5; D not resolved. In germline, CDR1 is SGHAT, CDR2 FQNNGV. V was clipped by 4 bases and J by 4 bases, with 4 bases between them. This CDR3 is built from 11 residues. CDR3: CASSSSETQYF. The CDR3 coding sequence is TGTGCCAGCAGCTCATCAGAGACCCAGTACTTC. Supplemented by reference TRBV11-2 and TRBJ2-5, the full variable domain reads EAGVAQSPRYKIIEKRQSVAFWCNPISGHATLYWYQQILGQGPKLLIQFQNNGVVDDSQLPKDRFSAERLKGVDSTLKIQPAKLEDSAVYLCASSSSETQYFGPGTRLLVL.

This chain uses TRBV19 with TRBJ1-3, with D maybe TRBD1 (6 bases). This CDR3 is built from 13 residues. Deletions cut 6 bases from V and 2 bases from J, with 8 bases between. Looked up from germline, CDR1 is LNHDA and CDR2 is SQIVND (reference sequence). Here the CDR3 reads CASRAGAGNTIYF. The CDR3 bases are TGTGCCAGTAGGGCAGGGGCTGGAAACACCATATATTTT.

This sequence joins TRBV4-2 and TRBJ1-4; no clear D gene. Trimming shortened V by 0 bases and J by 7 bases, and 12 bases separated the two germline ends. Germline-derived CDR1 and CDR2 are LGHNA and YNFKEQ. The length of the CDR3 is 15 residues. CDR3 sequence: CASSQDNHSREKLFF. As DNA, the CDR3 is TGTGCCAGCAGCCAAGATAACCACTCGCGTGAAAAACTGTTTTTT.

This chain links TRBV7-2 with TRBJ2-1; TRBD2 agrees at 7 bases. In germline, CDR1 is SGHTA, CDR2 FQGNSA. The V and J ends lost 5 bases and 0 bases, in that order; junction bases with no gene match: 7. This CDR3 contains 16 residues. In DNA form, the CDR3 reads TGTGCCAGCAGCACCCACGAGCGGGACTCCTACAATGAGCAGTTCTTC. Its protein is CASSTHERDSYNEQFF.

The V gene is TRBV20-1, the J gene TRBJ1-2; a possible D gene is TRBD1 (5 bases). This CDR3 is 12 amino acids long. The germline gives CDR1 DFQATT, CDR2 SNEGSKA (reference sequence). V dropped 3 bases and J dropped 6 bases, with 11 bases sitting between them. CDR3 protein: CSASAGMNGYTF. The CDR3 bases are TGCAGTGCTAGTGCAGGGATGAATGGCTACACCTTC.

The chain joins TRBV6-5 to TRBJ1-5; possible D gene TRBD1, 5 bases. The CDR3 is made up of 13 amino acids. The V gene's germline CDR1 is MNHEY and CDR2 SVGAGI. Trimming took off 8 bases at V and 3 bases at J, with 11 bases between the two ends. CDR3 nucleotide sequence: TGTGCCAGCCACACGGACATCAATCAGCCCCAGCATTTT. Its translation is CASHTDINQPQHF.

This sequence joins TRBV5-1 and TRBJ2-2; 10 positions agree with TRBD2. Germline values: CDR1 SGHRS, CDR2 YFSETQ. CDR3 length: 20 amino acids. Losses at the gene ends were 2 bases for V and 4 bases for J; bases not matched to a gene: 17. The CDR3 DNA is TGCGCCAGCAGCTTTATCGGACTTAGCGGGGGGCCACCTGGCACCGGGGAGCTGTTTTTT. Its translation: CASSFIGLSGGPPGTGELFF.

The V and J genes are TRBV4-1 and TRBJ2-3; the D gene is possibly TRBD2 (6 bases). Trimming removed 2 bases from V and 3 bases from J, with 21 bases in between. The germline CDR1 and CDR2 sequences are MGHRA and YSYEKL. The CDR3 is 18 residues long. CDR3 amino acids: CASSQSSSRGGRTDTQYF. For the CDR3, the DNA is TGCGCCAGCAGCCAAAGCTCATCTCGGGGTGGGAGGACAGATACGCAGTATTTT.

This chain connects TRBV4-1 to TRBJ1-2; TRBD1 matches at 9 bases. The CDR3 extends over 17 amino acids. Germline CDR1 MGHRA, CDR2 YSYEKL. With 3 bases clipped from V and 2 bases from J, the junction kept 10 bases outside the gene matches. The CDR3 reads CASSQEGEGTGNYGYTF. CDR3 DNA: TGCGCCAGCAGCCAGGAAGGGGAAGGGACAGGGAACTATGGCTACACCTTC.

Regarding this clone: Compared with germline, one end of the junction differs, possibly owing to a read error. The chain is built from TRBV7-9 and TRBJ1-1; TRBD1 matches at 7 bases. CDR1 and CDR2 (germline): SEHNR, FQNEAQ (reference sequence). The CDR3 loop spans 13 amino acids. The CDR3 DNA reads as TGTGCCAGCAGCTCAGACAGGGCTTCTGAGGCTTTCTTT. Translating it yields CASSSDRASEAFF.

CDR3 nucleotides: TGTGCCAGCAGCTTCAGCGGGGGGGAAGATACGCAGTATTTT. This translates into CASSFSGGEDTQYF. V is TRBV5-4 and J is TRBJ2-3; 10 bases line up with TRBD2. This CDR3 region has 14 residues. Germline V gene lookup returns CDR1 SGHNT and CDR2 YYREEE (reference sequence). V lost 2 bases, J lost 5 bases, and 2 bases stayed unmatched.

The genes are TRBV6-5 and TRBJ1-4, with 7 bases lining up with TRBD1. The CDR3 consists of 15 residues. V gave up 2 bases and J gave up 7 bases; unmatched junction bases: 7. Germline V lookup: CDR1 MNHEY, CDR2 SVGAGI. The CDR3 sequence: CASSYDGQAAEKLFF. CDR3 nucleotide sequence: TGTGCCAGCAGTTACGACGGACAGGCCGCTGAAAAACTGTTTTTT.

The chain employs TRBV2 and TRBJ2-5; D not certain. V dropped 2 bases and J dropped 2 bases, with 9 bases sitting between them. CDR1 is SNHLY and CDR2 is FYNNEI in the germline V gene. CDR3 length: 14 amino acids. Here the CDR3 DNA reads TGTGCCAGCAGTGAATACGAAGCACAAGAGACCCAGTACTTC. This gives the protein CASSEYEAQETQYF.

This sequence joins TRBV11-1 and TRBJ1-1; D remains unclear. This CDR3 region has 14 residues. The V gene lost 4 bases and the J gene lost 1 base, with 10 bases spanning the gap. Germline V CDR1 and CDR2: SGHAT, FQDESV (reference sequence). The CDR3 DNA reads TGTGCCAGCAGCTCCCCTGGGCGGAACACTGAAGCTTTCTTT. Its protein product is CASSSPGRNTEAFF.

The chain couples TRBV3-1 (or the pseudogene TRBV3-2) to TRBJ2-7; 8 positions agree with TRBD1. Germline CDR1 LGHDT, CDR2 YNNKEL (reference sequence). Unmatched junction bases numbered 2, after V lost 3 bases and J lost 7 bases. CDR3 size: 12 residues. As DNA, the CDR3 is TGTGCCAGCAGCCAGACAGGGGATGAGCAGTACTTC. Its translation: CASSQTGDEQYF.

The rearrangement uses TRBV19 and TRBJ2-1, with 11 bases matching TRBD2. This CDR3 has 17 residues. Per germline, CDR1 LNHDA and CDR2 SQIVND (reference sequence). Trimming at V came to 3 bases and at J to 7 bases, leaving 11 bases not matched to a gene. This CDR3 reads CASSMGFSGGAVNEQFF. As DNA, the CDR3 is TGTGCCAGTAGTATGGGTTTTAGCGGGGGGGCTGTAAATGAGCAGTTCTTC.

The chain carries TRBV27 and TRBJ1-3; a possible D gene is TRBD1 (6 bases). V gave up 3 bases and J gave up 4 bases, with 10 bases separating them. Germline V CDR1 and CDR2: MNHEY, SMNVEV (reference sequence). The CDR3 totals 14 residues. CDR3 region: CASSFRGAGNTIYF. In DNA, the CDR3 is TGTGCCAGCAGTTTTCGGGGGGCCGGAAACACCATATATTTT.

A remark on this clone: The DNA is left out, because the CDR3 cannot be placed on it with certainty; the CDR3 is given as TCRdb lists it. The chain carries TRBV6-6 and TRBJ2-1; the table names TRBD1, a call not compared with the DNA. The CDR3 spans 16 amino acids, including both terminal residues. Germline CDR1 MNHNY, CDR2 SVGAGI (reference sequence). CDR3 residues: CASSSSDRGFRNEQFF.

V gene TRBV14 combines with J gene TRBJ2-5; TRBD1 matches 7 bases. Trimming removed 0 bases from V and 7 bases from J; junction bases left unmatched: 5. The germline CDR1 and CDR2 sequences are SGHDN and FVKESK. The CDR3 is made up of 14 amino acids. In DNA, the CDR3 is TGTGCCAGCAGCCAAGATACGGCAGGGGGGACCCAGTACTTC. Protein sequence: CASSQDTAGGTQYF.